This T cell receptor (beta chain) was captured by sequencing in a study of T cell clones after liver transplantation. Turning to the study itself: TCRbeta sequencing after a pre-transplant mixed lymphocyte reaction identified graft-donor-reactive clones, later tracked in post-transplant blood. As an antigen-independent comparator, third-party-reactive TCRbeta sequences came from pre-transplant mixed lymphocyte reactions. Samples came pre-transplant, pre-randomization before withdrawal, and post-randomization after withdrawal ended.

This clone was counted once. Germline V gene data show CDR1 as SEHNR and CDR2 as FQNEAQ (reference sequence). The CDR3 is 13 amino acids. Trimming pared 0 bases from V and 3 bases from J, leaving 6 bases between. Libraries were prepared by immunoSEQ multiplex PCR; TCRdb keeps only in-frame clonotypes and omits some of them. This table holds 65,000 to 70,000 clones, around 93% found once. V gene TRBV7-9 combines with J gene TRBJ2-7; no clear D gene. The source of this sequence is a human patient who received a liver transplant. Some T cells may originate from the graft donor. The sample in question was CD4+ T cells from blood, obtained nearly 26 months after liver transplant. CDR3 nucleotides: TGTGCCAGCAGCTTAGCGCAAGGCTACGAGCAGTACTTC. This gives the protein CASSLAQGYEQYF.